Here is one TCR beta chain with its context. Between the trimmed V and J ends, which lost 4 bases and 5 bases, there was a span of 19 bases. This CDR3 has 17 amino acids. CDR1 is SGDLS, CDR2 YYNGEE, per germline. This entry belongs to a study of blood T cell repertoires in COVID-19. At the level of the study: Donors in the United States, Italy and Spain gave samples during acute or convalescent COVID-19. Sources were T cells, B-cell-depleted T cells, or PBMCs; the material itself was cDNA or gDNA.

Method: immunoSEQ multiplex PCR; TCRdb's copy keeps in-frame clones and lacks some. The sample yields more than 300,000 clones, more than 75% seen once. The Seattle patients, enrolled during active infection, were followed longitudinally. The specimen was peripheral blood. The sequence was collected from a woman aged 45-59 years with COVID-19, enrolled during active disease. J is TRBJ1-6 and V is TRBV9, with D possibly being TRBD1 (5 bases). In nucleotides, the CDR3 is TGTGCCAGCAGCCCCCGGCGACAGAATTGGAATAATTCACCCCTCCACTTT. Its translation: CASSPRRQNWNNSPLHF.